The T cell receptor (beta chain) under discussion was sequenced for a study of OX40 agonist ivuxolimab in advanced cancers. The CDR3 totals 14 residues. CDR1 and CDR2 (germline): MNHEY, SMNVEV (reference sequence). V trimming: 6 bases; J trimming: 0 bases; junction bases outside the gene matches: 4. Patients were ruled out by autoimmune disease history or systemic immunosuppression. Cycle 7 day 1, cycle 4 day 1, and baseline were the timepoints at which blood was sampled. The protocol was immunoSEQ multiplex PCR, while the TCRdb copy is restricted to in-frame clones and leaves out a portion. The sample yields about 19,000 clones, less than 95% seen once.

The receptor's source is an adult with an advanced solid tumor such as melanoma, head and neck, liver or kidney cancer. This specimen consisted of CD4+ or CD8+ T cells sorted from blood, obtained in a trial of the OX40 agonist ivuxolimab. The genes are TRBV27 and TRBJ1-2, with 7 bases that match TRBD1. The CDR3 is CASRETGSNYGYTF. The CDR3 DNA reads TGTGCCAGCAGAGAGACAGGGTCTAACTATGGCTACACCTTC.